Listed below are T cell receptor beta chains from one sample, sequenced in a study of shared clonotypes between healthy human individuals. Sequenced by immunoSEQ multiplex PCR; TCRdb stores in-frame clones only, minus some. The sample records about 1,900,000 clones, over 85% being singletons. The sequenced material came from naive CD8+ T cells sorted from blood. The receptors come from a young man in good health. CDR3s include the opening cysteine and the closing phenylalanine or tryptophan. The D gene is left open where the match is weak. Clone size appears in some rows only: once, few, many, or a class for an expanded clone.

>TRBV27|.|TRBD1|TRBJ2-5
TGTGCCAGCAGTCCTATTAGGGTGACAGGGGGCCAAGAGACCCAGTACTTC
CASSPIRVTGGQETQYF
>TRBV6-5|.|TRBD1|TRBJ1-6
TGTGCCAGCAGTTACCGGACAGGGGAGAATTCACCCCTCCACTTT
CASSYRTGENSPLHF
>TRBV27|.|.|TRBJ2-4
TGTGCCAGCAGTTCGTCGACAGAACCAAACATTCAGTACTTC
CASSSSTEPNIQYF
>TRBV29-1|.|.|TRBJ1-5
TGCAGCGCCTCCATTCCCTATAGCAATCAGCCCCAGCATTTT
CSASIPYSNQPQHF
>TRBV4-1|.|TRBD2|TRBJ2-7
TGCGCCAGCAGCCAAGTCGTTCTGAGCGGGAGGGCGGGACAGGAGCAGTACTTC
CASSQVVLSGRAGQEQYF
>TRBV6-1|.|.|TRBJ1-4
TGTGCCAGCAGTGTGGTGGGGGGGAATGAAAAACTGTTTTTT
CASSVVGGNEKLFF
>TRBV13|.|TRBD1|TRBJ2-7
TGTGCCAGCAGCTTCGGGACAGGTTCCTACGAGCAGTACTTC
CASSFGTGSYEQYF
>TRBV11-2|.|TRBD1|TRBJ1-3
TGTGCCAGCAGCTTAGAGGGACAGGGTAGTACGAACACCATATATTTT
CASSLEGQGSTNTIYF
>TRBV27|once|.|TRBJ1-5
TGTGCCAGCAGTTTATCGGGGGGTCAGCGGCAGCCCCAGCATTTT
CASSLSGGQRQPQHF
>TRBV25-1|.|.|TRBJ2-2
TGTGCCAGCACGAACCTCCACACCGGGGAGCTGTTTTTT
CASTNLHTGELFF
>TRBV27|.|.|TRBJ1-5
TGTGCCAGCAGTTTAAGTATGCCAGGGCAGCCCCAGCATTTT
CASSLSMPGQPQHF
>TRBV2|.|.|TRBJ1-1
TGTGCCAGCAGTGATCTGGGAGAAGGGGAGAACACTGAAGCTTTCTTT
CASSDLGEGENTEAFF
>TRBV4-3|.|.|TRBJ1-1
TGCGCCAGCAGCCAACTTACTTATAGGACAGAGAACACTGAAGCTTTCTTT
CASSQLTYRTENTEAFF
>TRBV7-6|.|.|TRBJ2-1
TGTGCCAGCAGCTTACCCTCTAATGAGCAGTTCTTC
CASSLPSNEQFF
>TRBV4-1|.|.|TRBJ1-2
TGCGCCAGCAGCCTGGGAGACTATGGCTACACCTTC
CASSLGDYGYTF
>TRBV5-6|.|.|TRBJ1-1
TGTGCCAGCAGCTTATTAGGTGAAAGCGAGGCTTTCTTT
CASSLLGESEAFF
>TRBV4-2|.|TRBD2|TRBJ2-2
TGTGCCAGCAGCCTCCTGGGGGTGGGACTAGCGGGGGACACCGGGGAGCTGTTTTTT
CASSLLGVGLAGDTGELFF
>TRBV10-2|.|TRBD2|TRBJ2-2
TGCGCCAGCAGTGCAACTAGCGGGGGGGCAGGCACCGGGGAGCTGTTTTTT
CASSATSGGAGTGELFF
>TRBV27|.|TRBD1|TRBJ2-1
TGTGCCAGCAGTTTGATGTCTTCAGGGGGCAATGAGCAGTTCTTC
CASSLMSSGGNEQFF
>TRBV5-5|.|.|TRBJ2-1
TGTGCCAGCAACCTGGAGATTGGCAGTAGCTCCTACAATGAGCAGTTCTTC
CASNLEIGSSSYNEQFF
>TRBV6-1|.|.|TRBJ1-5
TGTGCCAGCATTGGACGCCGGCATGATCAGCCCCAGCATTTT
CASIGRRHDQPQHF
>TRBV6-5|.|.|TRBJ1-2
TGTGCCAGCAGTTCCGTGAACTATGGCTACACCTTC
CASSSVNYGYTF
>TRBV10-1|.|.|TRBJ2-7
TGCGCCAGCAGTGTATTCCGGGTAGGCTACGAGCAGTACTTC
CASSVFRVGYEQYF
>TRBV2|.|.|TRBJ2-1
TGTGCCAGCAGTGCCCTTACTAGCTACAATGAGCAGTTCTTC
CASSALTSYNEQFF
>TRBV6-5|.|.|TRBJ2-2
TGTGCCAGCAGCCTTCTCACCGGGGAGCTGTTTTTT
CASSLLTGELFF
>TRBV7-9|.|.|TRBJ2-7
TGTGCCAGCAGCTTTTCGACAGAACGCCCTTACGAGCAGTACTTC
CASSFSTERPYEQYF
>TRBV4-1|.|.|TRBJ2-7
TGCGCCAGCAGCCAAGTCATGGGGCCGTACTACGAGCAGTACTTC
CASSQVMGPYYEQYF
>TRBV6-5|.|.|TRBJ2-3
TGTGCCAGCAGTTTTTTTAGGAGTGACACAGATACGCAGTATTTT
CASSFFRSDTDTQYF
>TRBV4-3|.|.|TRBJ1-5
TGCGCCAGCAGCCAAGGAGGGGGGGCGAATCAGCCCCAGCATTTT
CASSQGGGANQPQHF
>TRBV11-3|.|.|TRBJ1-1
TGTGCCAGCAGCTTAACGGTTAACACTGAAGCTTTCTTT
CASSLTVNTEAFF
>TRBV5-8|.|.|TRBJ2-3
TGTGCCAGCAGCTTAGGTCAGGGTCCAGATACGCAGTATTTT
CASSLGQGPDTQYF
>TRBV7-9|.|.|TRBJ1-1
TGTGCCAGCAGGGCCGGAGGCGGCCTCAACACTGAAGCTTTCTTT
CASRAGGGLNTEAFF
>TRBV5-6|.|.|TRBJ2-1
TGTGCCAGCAGCTTAAACAGCCACGGGTACAATGAGCAGTTCTTC
CASSLNSHGYNEQFF